This T cell receptor beta chain was identified during a study of cytomegalovirus exposure and HLA in healthy donors. General study points: A further, later analysis showed that HLA-associated TCR beta chains (compared with equally common others) were more clonally expanded. Analysis performed later found about 17,000 TCR beta sequences associated with HLA alleles at 0.05 false discovery rate.

Both 60 Vbeta primers and 13 Jbeta primers went into the PCR. TCRdb's table, derived via immunoSEQ multiplex PCR, lists solely in-frame clones and lacks some. The profile shows about 97,000 clones, roughly two thirds of them singletons. Comments on this clone: Antigen specificity is unknown.

The CDR3 sequence is 15 residues long. CDR1 LGHNA and CDR2 YNFKEQ come from the germline V gene. Trimming took off 0 bases at V and 5 bases at J, with 14 bases between the two ends. Healthy donors of bone marrow made up the group. Sequenced material: PBMCs. V is TRBV4-2 and J is TRBJ2-7, with D possibly TRBD2 on 5 matching bases. The TCR comes from a man in his forties or fifties in good health and CMV-seronegative. CDR3 sequence reads: CASSQDRRSGNEQYF. In DNA, the CDR3 is TGTGCCAGCAGCCAAGATCGCAGGTCCGGGAACGAGCAGTACTTC.